The 13 T cell receptor beta chains given below trace back to one sample, sequenced in a study of cytomegalovirus exposure and HLA in healthy donors. 60 Vbeta and 13 Jbeta primers were used in PCR. TCRdb keeps only in-frame clones here, not all; method: immunoSEQ multiplex PCR. Found here are about 110,000 clones, around three quarters of them singletons; the top ten hold about 0.8%. The material sequenced was PBMCs. These receptors originate from a boy younger than 18 in good health and CMV-seronegative.

The genes are TRBV2 and TRBJ2-5; 16 bases are a match to TRBD2. The CDR3 is made up of 17 amino acids. CDR1 and CDR2 from the germline V gene are SNHLY and FYNNEI. J gave up 4 bases and V 4 bases, and 6 bases lay outside the gene matches. The CDR3 spells CASSVPGLAGGSETQYF. CDR3 nucleotides: TGTGCCAGCAGTGTTCCGGGACTAGCGGGGGGGTCAGAGACCCAGTACTTC.

A few counts support this clone. V gene TRBV28 combines with J gene TRBJ1-1; D might be TRBD1 (5 bases). Germline CDR1 MDHEN, CDR2 SYDVKM. Trimming took 6 bases from V and 5 from J, leaving 22 bases between them. The CDR3 runs 16 residues. CDR3 nucleotide sequence: TGTGCCAGCAGGTCCCCCCTGATGACGGGGGGGACTGAAGCTTTCTTT. It specifies CASRSPLMTGGTEAFF.

The DNA for the CDR3 is TGTGCCAGCAGTGCATGGGACAGGTACCAAGAGACCCAGTACTTC. It encodes CASSAWDRYQETQYF. The chain has TRBV25-1 and TRBJ2-5; 8 bases are a match to TRBD1. The CDR3 spans 15 residues. The germline V gene has CDR1 MGHDK and CDR2 SYGVNS. V was pared by 4 bases and J by 0 bases, with 4 bases of the junction left unmatched.

V and J are TRBV5-4 and TRBJ2-3; TRBD2 agrees at 7 bases. The CDR3 covers 16 residues. V lost 6 bases to trimming and J lost 1 base; unmatched junction nucleotides: 11. Germline V gene lookup returns CDR1 SGHNT and CDR2 YYREEE (reference sequence). CDR3 region: CASTPRTREGTDTQYF. The CDR3 nucleotides are TGTGCCAGCACCCCCCGGACTAGGGAAGGCACAGATACGCAGTATTTT.

This chain uses TRBV4-1 with TRBJ1-4, with D tentatively TRBD1 (5 bases). Germline V gene lookup returns CDR1 MGHRA and CDR2 YSYEKL. The CDR3 covers 17 residues. Trimming cost V 3 bases and J 0 bases, with 14 bases left between them. In nucleotides, the CDR3 is TGCGCCAGCAGCCATCCTCTCCGGGGGGCAACTAATGAAAAACTGTTTTTT. Protein: CASSHPLRGATNEKLFF.

This chain uses TRBV28 with TRBJ1-2; TRBD1 might be the D (5 bases). The CDR3 loop spans 12 amino acids. The germline V and J ends were trimmed by 4 bases and 8 bases, with 11 bases remaining between them. CDR1 and CDR2 from the germline V gene are MDHEN and SYDVKM. This CDR3 is CASSYQGRGYTF. The CDR3 DNA sequence: TGTGCCAGCAGTTATCAGGGAAGAGGCTACACCTTC.

The rearrangement joins TRBV13 to TRBJ2-2; no reliable D call. V dropped 5 bases and J dropped 4 bases, with 8 bases sitting between them. This CDR3 contains 13 residues. The germline gives CDR1 PRHDT, CDR2 FYEKMQ (reference sequence). CDR3 amino acids: CASSPHSTGELFF. The DNA of the CDR3 is TGTGCCAGCAGCCCGCACAGCACCGGGGAGCTGTTTTTT.

The chain uses TRBV15 and TRBJ2-7, with TRBD1 matching over 10 bases. The ends lost 1 base at V and 2 bases at J; junction bases unmatched: 5. Germline assignment: CDR1 LNHNV and CDR2 YYDKDF (reference sequence). The CDR3 loop spans 16 amino acids. The CDR3 DNA is TGTGCCACCAGCAGAGGAGGTGGACAGGGGGCCTACGAGCAGTACTTC. Translated: CATSRGGGQGAYEQYF.

This clone appeared a few times. V usage is TRBV9 and J usage is TRBJ1-5, with a tentative D call TRBD1 (5 bases). Germline CDR1 and CDR2: SGDLS and YYNGEE. CDR3 size: 16 residues. Deletions cut 0 bases from V and 3 bases from J, with 13 bases between. The CDR3 DNA is TGTGCCAGCAGCGTAGGAGGCGGGGGAAACAATCAGCCCCAGCATTTT. It specifies CASSVGGGGNNQPQHF.

The chain recombines TRBV25-1 with TRBJ2-3; maybe TRBD1 (5 bases). CDR3 length: 15 amino acids. The V end was cut by 5 bases, the J end by 0 bases, with 12 bases between. The germline V gene encodes CDR1 MGHDK and CDR2 SYGVNS. Written as DNA, the CDR3 is TGTGCCAGCAGTCTGACAGAAACTAGCACAGATACGCAGTATTTT. Its protein is CASSLTETSTDTQYF.

The chain is built from TRBV5-1 and TRBJ2-7; 9 bases align to TRBD2. Germline lookup yields CDR1 SGHRS and CDR2 YFSETQ. This CDR3 has 15 amino acids. The V gene end was trimmed by 4 bases and the J gene end by 0 bases; junction bases not matched to a gene: 5. The CDR3 sequence: CASSRTSDSSYEQYF. In nucleotides, the CDR3 is TGCGCCAGCAGCAGGACTAGCGATAGCTCCTACGAGCAGTACTTC.

The chain is built from TRBV11-3 and TRBJ2-7; 11 bases agree with TRBD2. Germline V gene lookup returns CDR1 SGHNT and CDR2 YENEEA. The V and J ends lost 5 bases and 3 bases, in that order; junction bases with no gene match: 6. The CDR3 consists of 15 residues. The CDR3 nucleotides read TGTGCCAGCAGCGTGGGACTAGCGGACTTCTACGAGCAGTACTTC. This encodes CASSVGLADFYEQYF.

This rearrangement joins TRBV6-5 to TRBJ2-3, with TRBD2 matching over 13 bases. The ends lost 5 bases at V and 3 bases at J; junction bases unmatched: 2. This CDR3 comprises 15 residues. Germline assignment: CDR1 MNHEY and CDR2 SVGAGI. DNA for the CDR3: TGTGCCAGCAGTCGGACTAGCGGGAGAACAGATACGCAGTATTTT. Translating gives CASSRTSGRTDTQYF.